One and the same sample provided the 29 T cell receptor beta chains below, sequenced in a study of Graves' ophthalmopathy and Graves' hyperthyroidism. The sequenced template was RNA, covering the TCR beta CDR3 region. HTBI primers were employed in first-round RT-PCR, then a second-round multiplex PCR followed. TCRdb fed the multiplex PCR reads into MiXCR, producing one record per CDR3 protein. The sample holds hundreds of thousands of distinct CDR3 sequences, 13% to 15% seen once. Sequenced sample: blood. Every receptor here comes from a woman younger than 45 with Graves' ophthalmopathy.

This clonotype has a count of ten or more. This chain links TRBV5-5 with TRBJ1-1, with D perhaps matching TRBD1 (5 bases). Germline V gives CDR1 SGHKS, CDR2 YYEKEE (reference sequence). V shed 3 bases and J shed 0 bases, with 9 bases lying between them. There are 14 residues in the CDR3. CDR3 sequence reads: CASSWTTVNTEAFF. The CDR3, as DNA: TGTGCCAGCAGCTGGACGACAGTGAACACTGAAGCTTTCTTT.

At least ten counts were recorded for this clonotype. At one end the junction does not follow the germline gene, possibly because of a read error. The rearrangement uses TRBV20-1 and TRBJ1-1, with D maybe TRBD1 (5 bases). This CDR3 is 14 amino acids long. Germline assignment: CDR1 DFQATT and CDR2 SNEGSKA (reference sequence). CDR3 nucleotides: TGCAATGCTAGAATTGGACACTTGAACACTGAAGCTTTCTTT. Translation gives CNARIGHLNTEAFF.

This clonotype was seen a few times. The rearrangement uses TRBV30 and TRBJ1-3; D not resolved. CDR1 is GTSNPN and CDR2 is SVGIG in the germline V gene (reference sequence). The CDR3 contains 14 residues. Trimming took off 6 bases at V and 0 bases at J, with 12 bases between the two ends. The CDR3, as DNA: TGTGCCTGCCCGATTCCCTCCTCTGGAAACACCATATATTTT. As protein: CACPIPSSGNTIYF.

This clonotype was counted at least ten times. The chain combines TRBV12-3 or TRBV12-4 with TRBJ1-1; 8 bases are shared with TRBD1. V was clipped by 6 bases and J by 3 bases; unmatched bases: 9. The CDR3 is made up of 15 amino acids. CDR3 sequence reads: CASRPDRGGHTEAFF. The CDR3 coding sequence is TGTGCCAGCAGGCCCGACAGGGGAGGGCACACTGAAGCTTTCTTT.

This clonotype appeared a few times. This chain connects TRBV3-1 to TRBJ2-7; D possibly matches TRBD1 or TRBD2 (6 bases each). V dropped 4 bases and J dropped 5 bases, with 18 bases sitting between them. Germline CDR1 reads LGHDT; CDR2 reads YNNKEL (reference sequence). CDR3 length equals 15 residues. The DNA of the CDR3 is TGTGCCAGCAGCCGCAGGGGAGGTAGCTTAGACGAGCAGTACTTC. Its protein product is CASSRRGGSLDEQYF.

This clonotype was observed a handful of times. The genes are TRBV5-1 and TRBJ1-1; 10 bases agree with TRBD1. V shed 2 bases, J shed 7 bases, and the junction held 8 bases outside the gene matches. There are 15 residues in the CDR3. In germline, CDR1 is SGHRS, CDR2 YFSETQ. The chain's CDR3 is CASSLKGTGDIEAFF. Here the CDR3 DNA reads TGCGCCAGCAGCTTAAAGGGGACAGGGGACATTGAAGCTTTCTTT.

This clonotype was seen at least ten times. The chain couples TRBV6-1 to TRBJ1-1; the D is unclear. The V and J ends lost 3 bases and 3 bases respectively, with 11 bases between them. Looked up from germline, CDR1 is MNHNS and CDR2 is SASEGT. The CDR3 is 14 amino acids. CDR3 nucleotides: TGTGCCAGCAGTGATGACGGGATGTACACTGAAGCTTTCTTT. It yields the protein CASSDDGMYTEAFF.

In its sample, this clonotype was seen many times. V is TRBV10-2 and J is TRBJ1-5; D is uncertain. Germline assignment: CDR1 WSHSY and CDR2 SAAADI. The CDR3 contains 15 residues. The V gene lost 0 bases and the J gene lost 4 bases, with 10 bases spanning the gap. CDR3 sequence (DNA): TGCGCCAGCAGTGAGTCACCTGGAACTAATCAGCCCCAGCATTTT. It yields the protein CASSESPGTNQPQHF.

This clonotype has a count of ten or more. One end of the junction fails to match germline, which may point to a read error. The chain uses TRBV12-3 or TRBV12-4 and TRBJ2-5; possible D gene TRBD1, 5 bases. The CDR3 length is 13 residues. The CDR3 spells CASSLGQGETQYF. CDR3 nucleotides: TGTGCCAGCAGCTTAGGGCAGGGAGAGACCCAGTACTTC.

This clonotype came up many times. V and J are TRBV20-1 and TRBJ1-5; TRBD1 is a possible D gene (6 bases). The CDR3 spans 13 residues. The ends were cut back, 4 bases at V and 7 bases at J, with 14 bases in the middle. Germline CDR1 reads DFQATT; CDR2 reads SNEGSKA (reference sequence). The CDR3 bases are TGCAGTGCTACCCTAGGACAGCCACAGCCCCAGCATTTT. Amino acid sequence: CSATLGQPQPQHF.

Concerning this clonotype: One end of the junction is discordant with germline, which a read error may explain. The rearrangement joins TRBV28 to TRBJ2-4; tentative D call: TRBD1 (5 bases). This CDR3 has 13 residues. Germline CDR1 MDHEN, CDR2 SYDVKM. The CDR3, as DNA: TGTGCCAGCAGTCCAGGGCCCAAAAACATTAAGTACTTC. It is translated as CASSPGPKNIKYF.

The gene calls are TRBV12-3 or TRBV12-4 and TRBJ2-5; a weak D match, TRBD2 (5 bases). V dropped 8 bases and J dropped 1 base, with 14 bases sitting between them. The CDR3 is 14 residues long. CDR3 sequence reads: CASGPAGGQETQYF. CDR3 nucleotide sequence: TGTGCCAGCGGCCCCGCGGGTGGCCAAGAGACCCAGTACTTC.

This clonotype was recorded at least ten times. The chain joins TRBV20-1 to TRBJ2-5, with D possibly TRBD2 on 6 matching bases. The length of the CDR3 is 13 residues. V lost 3 bases and J lost 5, with 13 bases in between. Germline CDR1 DFQATT, CDR2 SNEGSKA (reference sequence). CDR3 coding DNA: TGCAGTGCTAGTCACGGGACTGACGAGACCCAGTACTTC. It codes for CSASHGTDETQYF.

Points on this clonotype: Being one base from a much bigger clone, this may be a read error. V usage is TRBV12-3 or TRBV12-4 and J usage is TRBJ2-5; maybe TRBD1 (5 bases). The CDR3 has 13 amino acids. Here the CDR3 reads CANSDRREETQYF. In DNA, the CDR3 is TGTGCCAACAGTGACCGCAGGGAAGAGACCCAGTACTTC.

This clonotype was recorded many times. This chain joins TRBV6-1 and TRBJ1-2, with D perhaps matching TRBD1 (6 bases). Germline values: CDR1 MNHNS, CDR2 SASEGT. Deletions cut 0 bases from V and 4 bases from J, with 15 bases between. The CDR3 totals 16 residues. CDR3 DNA sequence: TGTGCCAGCAGTGAAGCCTCCTGGACAGAGTCCTATGGCTACACCTTC. Translation gives CASSEASWTESYGYTF.

This clonotype came up a few times. The gene calls are TRBV4-1 and TRBJ2-7; D is unresolved. CDR1 MGHRA and CDR2 YSYEKL come from the germline V gene. This CDR3 has 15 amino acids. V shed 1 base and J shed 5 bases, with 15 bases lying between them. The CDR3 reads CASSQVRGRANEQYF. In nucleotides, the CDR3 is TGCGCCAGCAGCCAAGTCCGAGGACGAGCCAACGAGCAGTACTTC.

V usage is TRBV28 and J usage is TRBJ1-3, with D possibly matching TRBD1 (5 bases). Trimming pared 4 bases from V and 4 bases from J, leaving 14 bases between. From germline, CDR1 is MDHEN and CDR2 SYDVKM. This CDR3 comprises 15 residues. The CDR3 coding sequence is TGTGCCAGCAGTTCCCTTCAGGGTTCGGGAAACACCATATATTTT. Translated: CASSSLQGSGNTIYF.

There are many counts of this clonotype. The chain combines TRBV10-3 with TRBJ2-5; D is possibly TRBD2 (6 bases). Germline values: CDR1 ENHRY, CDR2 SYGVKD. Trimming removed 4 bases at V and 4 bases at J, with 10 bases between. This CDR3 contains 13 residues. The CDR3 here is CAISVVGRETQYF. DNA for the CDR3: TGTGCCATCAGTGTCGTCGGGAGAGAGACCCAGTACTTC.

In this sample, this clonotype turned up a few times. This CDR3 is CASSLSVAASYMNTEAFF. CDR3 in DNA: TGCGCCAGCAGCTTGTCGGTCGCAGCCTCTTACATGAACACTGAAGCTTTCTTT. The V call is TRBV5-1, the J call TRBJ1-1, with no clear D. CDR1 and CDR2 (germline): SGHRS, YFSETQ. This CDR3 is built from 18 residues. V was pared by 1 base and J by 0 bases, with 19 bases between. The whole variable domain, remainder taken from reference TRBV5-1 and TRBJ1-1, is KAGVTQTPRYLIKTRGQQVTLSCSPISGHRSVSWYQQTPGQGLQFLFEYFSETQRNKGNFPGRFSGRQFSNSRSEMNVSTLELGDSALYLCASSLSVAASYMNTEAFFGQGTRLTVV.

The sample holds many counts of this clonotype. V is TRBV11-1 and J is TRBJ2-6; the D gene is possibly TRBD2 (6 bases). Per the germline V gene, CDR1 is SGHAT and CDR2 is FQDESV (reference sequence). The germline V and J ends were trimmed by 6 bases and 2 bases, with 23 bases remaining between them. The CDR3 sequence is 19 residues long. CDR3 sequence (DNA): TGTGCCAGCAGTTCCACCCCCTGGGACTCTGCAGCTGGGGCCAACGTCCTGACTTTC. Amino acids: CASSSTPWDSAAGANVLTF.

This clonotype was seen ten or more times. The chain links TRBV20-1 to TRBJ2-7; D remains unclear. CDR1 is DFQATT, CDR2 SNEGSKA, per germline (reference sequence). V was pared by 1 base and J by 3 bases, with 7 bases between. This CDR3 region has 12 residues. The DNA for the CDR3 is TGCAGTGCTAGAGCGGTGGTCTACGAGCAGTACTTC. Encoded protein: CSARAVVYEQYF.

The table lists this clonotype with many counts. V and J are TRBV12-3 or TRBV12-4 and TRBJ1-5; D might be TRBD1 (5 bases). CDR3 length: 15 amino acids. V was pared by 2 bases and J by 7 bases, with 15 bases between. CDR3 nucleotides: TGTGCCAGCAGTTTAAAGGGGCGCGGTTGGCAGCCCCAGCATTTT. Translated, it gives CASSLKGRGWQPQHF.

Written as DNA, the CDR3 is TGCAGTGCTCTAGACAGGGGGCTGGGCGAAGCTTTCTTT. It translates to CSALDRGLGEAFF. The chain links TRBV20-1 to TRBJ1-1, with 10 positions matching TRBD1. The CDR3 runs 13 residues. V lost 5 bases to trimming and J lost 8 bases; unmatched junction nucleotides: 8. From germline, CDR1 is DFQATT and CDR2 SNEGSKA (reference sequence).

The chain employs TRBV19 and TRBJ1-1, with D tentatively TRBD1 (6 bases). V lost 3 bases and J 3 bases, leaving 17 bases between the germline ends. From germline, CDR1 is LNHDA and CDR2 SQIVND (reference sequence). The CDR3 spans 16 residues. The CDR3 protein is CASSIPRIGGHTEAFF. CDR3 coding DNA: TGTGCCAGTAGTATCCCCAGGATTGGGGGGCACACTGAAGCTTTCTTT.

There are many counts of this clonotype. This chain connects TRBV2 to TRBJ1-2; TRBD1 matches 8 bases. The CDR3 consists of 13 residues. Germline trimming cut 6 bases from V and 7 bases from J; bases unmatched to any gene: 7. Germline V gene data show CDR1 as SNHLY and CDR2 as FYNNEI. The CDR3 nucleotides are TGTGCCAGCAGATCAGACAGGGGTTTTGGCTACACCTTC. Translation: CASRSDRGFGYTF.

This clonotype was observed at least ten times. The V gene is TRBV19, the J gene TRBJ1-5; D possibly corresponds to TRBD1 (5 bases). This CDR3 spans 15 amino acids. The germline V and J ends were trimmed by 3 bases and 4 bases, with 13 bases remaining between them. The germline CDR1 and CDR2 sequences are LNHDA and SQIVND (reference sequence). CDR3 in DNA: TGTGCCAGTAGTATTCTGCAGGGCGCAAATCAGCCCCAGCATTTT. As protein: CASSILQGANQPQHF.

This clonotype has ten or more counts. This chain links TRBV6-5 with TRBJ1-2; 7 positions match TRBD1. V lost 7 bases to trimming and J lost 5 bases; unmatched junction nucleotides: 13. Germline CDR1 MNHEY, CDR2 SVGAGI. This CDR3 is 15 amino acids long. In DNA, the CDR3 is TGTGCCAGCACGTTCCGACAGGGCTCCTTATATGGCTACACCTTC. Translating gives CASTFRQGSLYGYTF.

This clonotype was counted only a few times. This sequence joins TRBV20-1 and TRBJ2-7; 7 bases fit TRBD2. The CDR3 has 18 amino acids. J gave up 4 bases and V 3 bases, and 21 bases lay outside the gene matches. Germline V gene sequence: CDR1 DFQATT, CDR2 SNEGSKA (reference sequence). For the CDR3, the DNA is TGCAGTGCTAGGGGCGACCTTGAAACTAGCGCCCTGAAGTACGAGCAGTACTTC. This gives the protein CSARGDLETSALKYEQYF.

The table lists this clonotype with many counts. The rearrangement uses TRBV12-3 or TRBV12-4 and TRBJ2-7, with a weak D call TRBD2 (6 bases). The CDR3 length is 14 residues. Trimming stripped 4 bases from V and 6 bases from J, with 16 bases between. The CDR3 bases are TGTGCCAGCAGTTCTGGAGGGATCTGGGGCGAGCAGTACTTC. It yields the protein CASSSGGIWGEQYF.